Presented here are 3 T cell receptor beta chains from one specimen sequenced in a study of vaccination and CD4 T cells after COVID-19. Treatment: roughly ten-day PBMC culture with coronavirus spike peptide pools or control peptides (ViraFEST assay). Sequenced with the Oncomine TCR Beta short-read assay was DNA taken from cultured CD4+ T cells. Via MiXCR, TCRdb re-called the PCR reads, giving one row per CDR3 protein. Here the sample spans roughly 18,000 distinct CDR3 sequences, roughly half being singletons. What these receptors recognize is not known. Sequenced: CD4+ T cells from blood, cultured in vitro. The receptors were sampled from a human donor who had recovered from COVID-19.

This clonotype was recorded only once. V gene TRBV20-1 combines with J gene TRBJ1-2, with a possible D match to TRBD1 (5 bases). Trimming removed 4 bases at V and 0 bases at J, with 12 bases between. CDR3 size: 14 residues. The germline gives CDR1 DFQATT, CDR2 SNEGSKA (reference sequence). The CDR3 coding sequence is TGCAGTGCTACTCAGGGAAGAGCTAACTATGGCTACACCTTC. Its protein is CSATQGRANYGYTF.

The chain joins TRBV25-1 to TRBJ1-5; D is unresolved. The CDR3 sequence is 16 residues long. Germline CDR1 is MGHDK and CDR2 is SYGVNS. The V end was cut by 4 bases, the J end by 3 bases, with 16 bases between. CDR3 coding DNA: TGTGCCAGCAGTGGATGGACGGCGCCCTACAATCAGCCCCAGCATTTT. Translated, it gives CASSGWTAPYNQPQHF.

This clonotype showed up just once. The chain carries TRBV11-2 and TRBJ2-5; weak D call: TRBD2 (5 bases). Germline CDR1 is SGHAT and CDR2 is FQNNGV. CDR3 length equals 19 residues. Trimming took off 0 bases at V and 2 bases at J, with 22 bases between the two ends. The CDR3 protein is CASSLEGPGIALSQETQYF. DNA of the CDR3: TGTGCCAGCAGCTTAGAAGGTCCCGGAATAGCGCTTTCGCAAGAGACCCAGTACTTC. Full variable domain (outside the CDR3, taken from reference TRBV11-2 and TRBJ2-5): EAGVAQSPRYKIIEKRQSVAFWCNPISGHATLYWYQQILGQGPKLLIQFQNNGVVDDSQLPKDRFSAERLKGVDSTLKIQPAKLEDSAVYLCASSLEGPGIALSQETQYFGPGTRLLVL.